These 9 T cell receptor beta chains came from one sample sequenced in a study of cytomegalovirus exposure and HLA in healthy donors. PCR amplification relied on 60 Vbeta primers (plus 13 Jbeta primers). Libraries were prepared by immunoSEQ multiplex PCR; TCRdb keeps only in-frame clonotypes and omits some of them. Here the sample spans around 230,000 clones, more than 75% being singletons. The source material was PBMCs. The receptor source for this set is a man aged 35 to 55 in good health and CMV-seropositive.

The chain couples TRBV6-5 to TRBJ2-1, with 7 bases fitting TRBD2. V was clipped by 8 bases and J by 2 bases; unmatched bases: 6. The CDR3 length is 14 residues. The V gene's germline CDR1 is MNHEY and CDR2 SVGAGI. The CDR3: CASGSGGAYNEQFF. The CDR3, as DNA: TGTGCCAGCGGGTCGGGAGGAGCCTACAATGAGCAGTTCTTC.

This rearrangement joins TRBV6-5 to TRBJ2-5, with D tentatively TRBD1 (6 bases). CDR1 is MNHEY, CDR2 SVGAGI, per germline. The CDR3 totals 13 residues. V lost 2 bases to trimming and J lost 3 bases, with 7 bases between them. In DNA form, the CDR3 reads TGTGCCAGCAGTTACAGGACAGAAGAGACCCAGTACTTC. It encodes CASSYRTEETQYF.

The rearrangement links TRBV11-3 to TRBJ1-2; tentative D call: TRBD1 (5 bases). This CDR3 has 13 amino acids. V dropped 5 bases and J dropped 5 bases, with 12 bases sitting between them. In germline, CDR1 is SGHNT, CDR2 YENEEA. This CDR3 is CASSPGTEYGYTF. In nucleotides, the CDR3 is TGTGCCAGCAGCCCGGGGACTGAATATGGCTACACCTTC.

The rearrangement links TRBV6-5 to TRBJ1-2; TRBD1 matches 9 bases. This CDR3 is 13 amino acids long. The germline gives CDR1 MNHEY, CDR2 SVGAGI. J lost 4 bases, V lost 6 bases, and 3 bases had no gene match. CDR3 coding DNA: TGTGCCAGCAGAGGACAGGGGACCTATGGCTACACCTTC. Protein product: CASRGQGTYGYTF.

V gene TRBV2 combines with J gene TRBJ2-7, with a possible D match to TRBD2 (6 bases). V was pared by 2 bases and J by 9 bases, with 11 bases between. CDR1 SNHLY and CDR2 FYNNEI come from the germline V gene. The CDR3 consists of 12 residues. CDR3 loop: CASSESGVPQYV. DNA for the CDR3: TGTGCCAGCAGTGAATCGGGGGTTCCGCAGTACGTC.

The chain has TRBV5-4 and TRBJ2-2; D possibly corresponds to TRBD2 (6 bases). Germline CDR1 reads SGHNT; CDR2 reads YYREEE (reference sequence). This CDR3 comprises 11 residues. V gave up 7 bases and J gave up 6 bases, with 7 bases separating them. CDR3 sequence (DNA): TGTGCCAGCCGGGGGTCCGGGGAGCTGTTTTTT. Protein sequence: CASRGSGELFF.

V is TRBV29-1 and J is TRBJ2-3; D perhaps matches TRBD1 (7 bases). Germline values: CDR1 SQVTM, CDR2 ANQGSEA. Trimming took 4 bases from V and 7 from J, leaving 21 bases between them. The CDR3 runs to 15 residues. CDR3 bases: TGCAGCGTTGGGGGCGGGACAGCTAGTATCTATACGCAGTATTTT. Translated: CSVGGGTASIYTQYF.

The chain recombines TRBV19 with TRBJ1-1, with 8 positions matching TRBD1. Germline-derived CDR1 and CDR2 are LNHDA and SQIVND (reference sequence). Trimming cost V 8 bases and J 1 base; bases outside gene matches: 6. The CDR3 runs 14 residues. In nucleotides, the CDR3 is TGTGCCAGTTCTCACAGGGGGGCGAACACTGAAGCTTTCTTT. Translation: CASSHRGANTEAFF.

The V call is TRBV5-1, the J call TRBJ2-1; 12 bases map to TRBD2. Germline-derived CDR1 and CDR2 are SGHRS and YFSETQ. The ends lost 4 bases at V and 7 bases at J; junction bases unmatched: 6. The CDR3 consists of 15 residues. CDR3 sequence reads: CASSIGTSGPNEQFF. The CDR3 DNA is TGCGCCAGCAGCATCGGGACTAGCGGGCCTAATGAGCAGTTCTTC.